This TCR beta chain originates from a study of identifying expanded T cells in peripheral blood (dated by TCRdb to the late 2010s). As for the study more broadly: Four technical replicates, made by sequencing separate aliquots from the same pool of genomic DNA, were compared pairwise. Findings and caveats that apply to the study as a whole: Variance in clone template counts between approximately two-week samples significantly increased with total template count across all healthy donors. The beta-binomial model significantly reduced the number of clones called differentially abundant and the false-positive rate across all healthy-donor time intervals. The authors expected biological variance in healthy repertoires might increase further over much longer intervals such as months to years. Between technical replicates the binomial model flagged approximately 1.2 differentially abundant clones, whereas over about 2 weeks the binomial model flagged about 15 and over four weeks roughly 20.

V is cut back by 3 bases and J by 7 bases, with 5 bases in the junction unmatched. CDR1 and CDR2 were assigned from the germline V gene as SGHVS and FNYEAQ. There are 13 amino acids in the CDR3, from cysteine to phenylalanine inclusive. The read is trimmed to its CDR3 DNA, 39 bases read in frame from base 1. No immune events, such as infections, were documented for the healthy donors during the collection period. Blood repertoires from healthy donors were used as a training cohort for calibrating time-dependent variance in a beta-binomial model of differential abundance of T-cell clones. The training cohort was composed of about 10 healthy donors, 3 female and 7 male. On average the donors were around 41 years old, and their ages spanned about 29 to 64 years. Whole blood, obtained from a commercial supplier, was collected from each healthy donor at three time points spaced about 2 weeks apart. Genomic DNA was extracted from unsorted whole blood for immunosequencing.

This clone has a handful of counts. The antigen it recognizes is unknown. One base away there is no much larger clone; base qualities are not given. TCRbeta CDR3 regions were profiled by bias-controlled multiplex PCR amplification of genomic DNA with the immunoSEQ Assay. For the original study's pipeline: To quantify the absolute abundance of each unique TCRbeta CDR3 region, the sequences were collapsed and filtered. Differential abundance was tested with two models: a binomial (Fisher-equivalent) model and a beta-binomial model that adds time-dependent variance fitted from healthy donors. Clones with fewer than 5 combined templates were excluded, and clones with Benjamini-Hochberg FDR below 0.01 were called differentially abundant. In the beta-binomial model, variance was expressed as a function of the total template count across the two samples, in the form v = (b*log(k)+a)^2. TCRdb's version of the immuneACCESS table is confined to in-frame rearrangements and falls short of the full clone set. An unresolved V gene accounts for under half of the shortfall where checked; the remainder is of unknown origin. The DNA was the basis for D and trimming; V, J and clone size are from that table. The sample profile shows approximately 100,000 clones; roughly 91% of them were found once. The ten biggest clones cover about a sixth of the sample.

The sequence derives from a person aged 18 to 70 in good health. The chain was built from TRBV7-6 and TRBJ1-1, with 7 bases in between that match TRBD1. Sequenced: blood. The CDR3 protein: CASSLGDSNEAFF. The nucleotide sequence reads TGTGCCAGCAGCTTGGGGGACAGCAATGAAGCTTTCTTT.